These 31 T cell receptor beta chains came from one sample sequenced in a study of shared clonotypes between healthy human individuals. Assay: immunoSEQ multiplex PCR; the TCRdb copy retains only in-frame clones and omits some. The sample shows approximately 2,200,000 clones, approximately 94% of them seen only once. CD45RO negativity and positive selection for CCR7 defined naive CD8 cells, a population that excluded terminally differentiated effector memory CD45RA+ cells. Material for sequencing was naive CD8+ T cells from PBMCs. The receptors here all came from a man between 18 and 35 years old in good health. Some clones in this sample may be carry-over from other donors' samples.

This sequence joins TRBV7-2 and TRBJ2-7; D remains ambiguous. The CDR3 contains 18 residues. Trimming took 0 bases from V and 1 from J, leaving 19 bases between them. The germline V gene encodes CDR1 SGHTA and CDR2 FQGNSA. The chain's CDR3 is CASSLAGWARRVSYEQYF. DNA of the CDR3: TGTGCCAGCAGCTTAGCGGGTTGGGCGCGGAGAGTTTCCTACGAGCAGTACTTC.

Notes on this clone: Other DNA sequences in this specimen translate into the identical CDR3. The chain has TRBV29-1 and TRBJ2-7, with 10 positions matching TRBD2. Germline CDR1 SQVTM, CDR2 ANQGSEA. CDR3 size: 14 residues. V was clipped by 6 bases and J by 1 base; unmatched bases: 6. Here the CDR3 reads CSVETSGSSYEQYF. CDR3 coding DNA: TGCAGCGTCGAGACTAGCGGGTCTTCCTACGAGCAGTACTTC.

The chain uses TRBV29-1 and TRBJ2-7, with 9 nucleotides matching TRBD1. Germline V lookup: CDR1 SQVTM, CDR2 ANQGSEA. Trimming cost V 2 bases and J 3 bases; bases outside gene matches: 5. The CDR3 contains 14 residues. The CDR3: CSVELRDRDYEQYF. The CDR3 region has the DNA TGCAGCGTTGAACTCCGGGACAGGGACTACGAGCAGTACTTC.

This chain uses TRBV7-2 with TRBJ1-2, with 7 nucleotides matching TRBD1. CDR3 length: 15 residues. J lost 3 bases, V lost 3 bases, and 7 bases had no gene match. CDR1 is SGHTA and CDR2 is FQGNSA in the germline V gene. The CDR3 DNA reads as TGTGCCAGCAGCTTGGGCGGGACAGAACACTATGGCTACACCTTC. Its protein is CASSLGGTEHYGYTF.

The chain joins TRBV10-3 to TRBJ1-2; a weak D match, TRBD1 (5 bases). CDR1 is ENHRY and CDR2 is SYGVKD in the germline V gene. This CDR3 comprises 16 residues. Trimming stripped 0 bases from V and 3 bases from J, with 14 bases between. The CDR3: CAISESLSGPDYGYTF. CDR3 nucleotide sequence: TGTGCCATCAGTGAGTCCCTATCAGGGCCGGACTATGGCTACACCTTC.

This chain connects TRBV19 to TRBJ2-7; D is perhaps TRBD1 (6 bases). Trimming stripped 10 bases from V and 2 bases from J, with 21 bases between. The CDR3 consists of 15 residues. Germline CDR1 LNHDA, CDR2 SQIVND (reference sequence). The CDR3 here is CATPGPGHSTYEQYF. The DNA for the CDR3 is TGTGCCACTCCCGGACCGGGACACTCAACCTACGAGCAGTACTTC.

J is TRBJ2-7 and V is TRBV30, with a possible D match to TRBD1 (5 bases). CDR1 GTSNPN and CDR2 SVGIG come from the germline V gene (reference sequence). V was shortened by 4 bases and J by 7 bases, with 17 bases between the two germline ends. This CDR3 spans 13 amino acids. CDR3 bases: TGTGCCTGGACCCGAAGGCAGGGCCATGAGCAGTACTTC. Its protein product is CAWTRRQGHEQYF.

As concerns this clone: At one end, the junction sequence differs from germline, possibly due to a read error. CDR3 loop: CASSQKTGEILF. The CDR3 DNA is TGTGCCAGCAGCCAAAAAACAGGGGAAATACTGTTC. This chain connects TRBV14 to TRBJ2-7; 7 nucleotides line up with TRBD1. The CDR3 sequence is 12 residues long. Per the germline V gene, CDR1 is SGHDN and CDR2 is FVKESK.

Note on this clone: Germline and junction disagree at one end, which may indicate a read error. The chain couples TRBV7-9 to TRBJ2-2; D could derive from TRBD1 or TRBD2 (5 bases each). The CDR3 is made up of 18 amino acids. CDR1 and CDR2 (germline): SEHNR, FQNEAQ (reference sequence). In nucleotides, the CDR3 is TGTGCCAGCAGAGATAGGTCGGGGCAGGGACCCAACACCGGGGAACTGTTTTTT. The encoded protein is CASRDRSGQGPNTGELFF.

The genes are TRBV14 and TRBJ2-7; D could derive from TRBD1 or TRBD2 (5 bases each). Germline CDR1 is SGHDN and CDR2 is FVKESK. The CDR3 sequence is 16 residues long. Trimming cost V 4 bases and J 2 bases, with 18 bases left between them. The CDR3 DNA reads as TGTGCCAGCAGCCGGATGTACCGGGACGGAACCTACGAGCAGTACTTC. Amino acids: CASSRMYRDGTYEQYF.

The chain combines TRBV4-3 with TRBJ2-1; TRBD2 matches at 10 bases. The germline V gene has CDR1 LGHNA and CDR2 YSLEER. This CDR3 has 17 residues. With V trimmed by 0 bases and J by 7 bases, 9 bases remained unmatched. The CDR3 nucleotides read TGCGCCAGCAGCCAAGATCTAGCGGGAGAAAGGTCAAATGAGCAGTTCTTC. Residues: CASSQDLAGERSNEQFF.

The V call is TRBV6-1, the J call TRBJ1-4; 7 bases are shared with TRBD1. Germline CDR1 MNHNS, CDR2 SASEGT. V lost 5 bases and J lost 5; bases outside the gene matches: 8. The length of the CDR3 is 15 residues. CDR3 loop: CASSSKGTANEKLFF. For the CDR3, the DNA is TGTGCCAGCAGTAGCAAGGGGACAGCGAATGAAAAACTGTTTTTT.

Turning to this clone: Other DNA sequences from this sample encode an identical CDR3 as well. The chain uses TRBV19 and TRBJ1-1; no firm D call. CDR3 length: 11 amino acids. Germline V gene data show CDR1 as LNHDA and CDR2 as SQIVND (reference sequence). V was shortened by 3 bases and J by 6 bases, with 5 bases between the two germline ends. For the CDR3, the DNA is TGTGCCAGTAGTATTGGTTCTGAAGCTTTCTTT. It translates to CASSIGSEAFF.

The V and J genes are TRBV19 and TRBJ2-5, with unresolved D. The V gene's germline CDR1 is LNHDA and CDR2 SQIVND (reference sequence). Trimming removed 6 bases at V and 0 bases at J, with 11 bases between. CDR3 length equals 14 residues. The CDR3: CASSVDWYQETQYF. The CDR3 coding sequence is TGTGCCAGTAGCGTCGACTGGTACCAAGAGACCCAGTACTTC.

This clone was counted once. This sequence joins TRBV27 and TRBJ2-1; D perhaps matches TRBD2 (6 bases). V lost 0 bases and J lost 0, with 9 bases in between. Germline CDR1 MNHEY, CDR2 SMNVEV (reference sequence). CDR3 length equals 16 residues. The DNA for the CDR3 is TGTGCCAGCAGTTTATCCCCGGGAGTCTCCTACAATGAGCAGTTCTTC. Translation gives CASSLSPGVSYNEQFF.

CDR3 DNA sequence: TGTGCCAGCAGCAATCGGGACAGCCCCTACGAGCAGTACTTC. Protein: CASSNRDSPYEQYF. V and J are TRBV21-1 and TRBJ2-7; the table calls TRBD1, which could not be checked here. TRBV21-1 is a recognized pseudogene. This CDR3 region has 14 residues.

This chain links TRBV27 with TRBJ1-5, with D possibly being TRBD1 (5 bases). The CDR3 has 15 amino acids. Trimming removed 2 bases from V and 4 bases from J, with 12 bases in between. Germline assignment: CDR1 MNHEY and CDR2 SMNVEV (reference sequence). The chain's CDR3 is CASSLGAVPNQPQHF. The CDR3 region has the DNA TGTGCCAGCAGTTTAGGGGCAGTCCCAAATCAGCCCCAGCATTTT.

The chain recombines TRBV19 with TRBJ2-4; no clear D. Between the trimmed V and J ends, which lost 5 bases and 7 bases, there was a span of 9 bases. Germline CDR1 is LNHDA and CDR2 is SQIVND (reference sequence). The CDR3 is 12 amino acids. CDR3 DNA: TGTGCCAGTAGTTATGGCAGGAACATTCAGTACTTC. Translating it yields CASSYGRNIQYF.

This chain joins TRBV6-6 and TRBJ1-1, with a weak D call TRBD1 (6 bases). Deletions cut 6 bases from V and 3 bases from J, with 20 bases between. Germline CDR1 is MNHNY and CDR2 is SVGAGI (reference sequence). The CDR3 is made up of 16 amino acids. The CDR3 region is CASSLSPAPGDTEAFF. CDR3 DNA sequence: TGTGCCAGCAGCCTCTCCCCTGCCCCAGGGGACACTGAAGCTTTCTTT.

This chain links TRBV6-5 with TRBJ2-1; D possibly corresponds to TRBD2 (6 bases). Germline V gene sequence: CDR1 MNHEY, CDR2 SVGAGI. Trimming left V 4 bases short and J 2 bases short, with 15 bases between. CDR3 size: 16 residues. The DNA for the CDR3 is TGTGCCAGCAGTTGGTCCCCGGGAGAAGCCTACAATGAGCAGTTCTTC. Translated: CASSWSPGEAYNEQFF.

A single count supports this clone. The rearrangement joins TRBV10-2 to TRBJ2-7; D call uncertain. Trimming cost V 2 bases and J 5 bases, with 13 bases left between them. The CDR3 is 14 amino acids. Germline V gene data show CDR1 as WSHSY and CDR2 as SAAADI. The CDR3 protein is CASSEPPANDEQYF. In DNA, the CDR3 is TGCGCCAGCAGTGAGCCCCCCGCAAACGACGAGCAGTACTTC.

The chain combines TRBV6-6 with TRBJ1-2; 8 nucleotides agree with TRBD1. This CDR3 comprises 15 residues. V shed 2 bases, J shed 8 bases, and the junction held 10 bases outside the gene matches. From germline, CDR1 is MNHNY and CDR2 SVGAGI (reference sequence). CDR3 coding DNA: TGTGCCAGCAGTTACGGGACAGGCACGCCTCAAGGCTACACCTTC. The encoded protein is CASSYGTGTPQGYTF.

The rearrangement links TRBV19 to TRBJ2-7; no clear D. The CDR3 is 14 amino acids. V dropped 6 bases and J dropped 4 bases, with 16 bases sitting between them. Germline V gene data show CDR1 as LNHDA and CDR2 as SQIVND (reference sequence). The CDR3 nucleotides are TGTGCCAGTAGCTTAAGGAACTCCCCGTACGAGCAGTACTTC. It translates to CASSLRNSPYEQYF.

The chain uses TRBV5-1 and TRBJ2-1; 7 positions agree with TRBD1. From germline, CDR1 is SGHRS and CDR2 YFSETQ. Unmatched junction bases numbered 8, after V lost 4 bases and J lost 4 bases. The CDR3 extends over 15 amino acids. CDR3 sequence reads: CASSLGDSFYNEQFF. Here the CDR3 DNA reads TGCGCCAGCAGCCTAGGGGACAGTTTTTACAATGAGCAGTTCTTC.

This clone was picked up one time. This chain links TRBV4-1 with TRBJ2-1; D is ambiguous. Trimming left V 1 base short and J 8 bases short, with 12 bases between. From germline, CDR1 is MGHRA and CDR2 YSYEKL. CDR3 length: 14 amino acids. In DNA, the CDR3 is TGCGCCAGCAGCCAAGCCCCCCATGCGGATGAGCAGTTCTTC. This encodes CASSQAPHADEQFF.

This sequence joins TRBV28 and TRBJ2-1; no firm D call. The CDR3 is made up of 12 amino acids. V lost 3 bases and J 7 bases, leaving 7 bases between the germline ends. The germline CDR1 and CDR2 sequences are MDHEN and SYDVKM. The CDR3 sequence is CASSFPSNEQFF. In nucleotides, the CDR3 is TGTGCCAGCAGTTTCCCAAGTAATGAGCAGTTCTTC.

The rearrangement joins TRBV5-1 to TRBJ1-1; D uncertain. There are 14 residues in the CDR3. V lost 0 bases to trimming and J lost 6 bases, with 12 bases between them. Germline CDR1 reads SGHRS; CDR2 reads YFSETQ. The CDR3 region has the DNA TGCGCCAGCAGCTTGGACGGGCCTTGGGCTGAAGCTTTCTTT. Residues: CASSLDGPWAEAFF.

The J gene is TRBJ2-3, the V gene TRBV27; 10 bases map to TRBD2. CDR3 size: 16 residues. J gave up 2 bases and V 1 base, and 3 bases lay outside the gene matches. Germline V gives CDR1 MNHEY, CDR2 SMNVEV (reference sequence). CDR3 sequence reads: CASSLLGTSATDTQYF. In nucleotides, the CDR3 is TGTGCCAGCAGTTTATTGGGGACTAGCGCCACAGATACGCAGTATTTT.

The chain recombines TRBV29-1 with TRBJ1-1; D is unresolved. The V end lost 3 bases, the J end lost 10 bases, and 15 bases lay between the germline ends. The CDR3 contains 12 residues. Germline CDR1 and CDR2: SQVTM and ANQGSEA. The CDR3 DNA reads TGCAGCGTTGATGAGGGAGGTCGCCGAGCTTTCTTT. This encodes CSVDEGGRRAFF.

Details on this clone: In the same sample, other DNA sequences code for this CDR3. This chain links TRBV28 with TRBJ1-1, with a weak D call TRBD1 (5 bases). V lost 3 bases, J lost 3 bases, and 8 bases lay in between. The V gene's germline CDR1 is MDHEN and CDR2 SYDVKM. The CDR3 loop spans 13 amino acids. CDR3 in DNA: TGTGCCAGCAGTTTGAGGGGAGACACTGAAGCTTTCTTT. This encodes CASSLRGDTEAFF.

This rearrangement joins TRBV14 to TRBJ2-7; TRBD1 agrees at 8 bases. V gave up 1 base and J gave up 2 bases; unmatched junction bases: 4. Germline CDR1 and CDR2: SGHDN and FVKESK. This CDR3 comprises 15 residues. The CDR3 DNA reads as TGTGCCAGCAGCCAAGTCGGGACAGGACCCTACGAGCAGTACTTC. Protein: CASSQVGTGPYEQYF.